The 3 T cell receptor beta chains reported below all come from one sample, sequenced in a study of cytomegalovirus exposure and HLA in healthy donors. PCR employed 60 Vbeta and 13 Jbeta primers. Assay: immunoSEQ multiplex PCR; the TCRdb copy retains only in-frame clones and omits some. The sample yields 160,000 or so clones, 75% to 85% seen once. Sequencing was performed on PBMCs. The receptors were sampled from a young woman in good health and CMV-seropositive.

The chain couples TRBV27 to TRBJ1-1, with D uncertain. V was trimmed by 8 bases and J by 1 base, leaving 14 bases between them. The CDR3 spans 14 residues. The V gene's germline CDR1 is MNHEY and CDR2 SMNVEV (reference sequence). CDR3 residues: CASEPTGGNTEAFF. In DNA, the CDR3 is TGTGCCAGCGAACCAACCGGAGGGAACACTGAAGCTTTCTTT.

This rearrangement joins TRBV11-3 to TRBJ1-1, with D perhaps TRBD1 (5 bases). Germline CDR1 and CDR2: SGHNT and YENEEA. Trimming removed 3 bases from V and 13 bases from J, with 15 bases in between. This CDR3 comprises 12 residues. The CDR3 DNA is TGTGCCAGCAGCTTGTCCGGGGGTGGCGTTTTCTTT. Protein product: CASSLSGGGVFF.

V is TRBV5-4 and J is TRBJ2-7, with TRBD2 as a possible D gene (5 bases). Germline V gene sequence: CDR1 SGHNT, CDR2 YYREEE (reference sequence). This CDR3 is 12 amino acids long. V was clipped by 3 bases and J by 1 base, with 5 bases between them. The DNA of the CDR3 is TGTGCCAGCAGCTGGGAGTCCTACGAGCAGTACTTC. As protein: CASSWESYEQYF.